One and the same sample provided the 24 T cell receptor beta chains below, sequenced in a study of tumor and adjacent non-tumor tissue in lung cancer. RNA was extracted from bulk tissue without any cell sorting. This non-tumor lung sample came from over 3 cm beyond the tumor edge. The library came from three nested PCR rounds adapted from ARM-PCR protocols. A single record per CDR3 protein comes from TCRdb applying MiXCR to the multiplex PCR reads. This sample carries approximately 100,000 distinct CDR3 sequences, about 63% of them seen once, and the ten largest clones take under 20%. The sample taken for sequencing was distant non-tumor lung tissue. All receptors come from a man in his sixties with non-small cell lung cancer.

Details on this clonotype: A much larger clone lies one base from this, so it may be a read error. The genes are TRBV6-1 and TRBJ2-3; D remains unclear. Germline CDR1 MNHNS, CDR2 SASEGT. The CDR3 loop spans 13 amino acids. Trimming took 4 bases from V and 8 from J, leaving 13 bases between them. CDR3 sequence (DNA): TGTGCCAGCAGTGGGAGCTCATTGGGTACGCAGTATTTT. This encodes CASSGSSLGTQYF.

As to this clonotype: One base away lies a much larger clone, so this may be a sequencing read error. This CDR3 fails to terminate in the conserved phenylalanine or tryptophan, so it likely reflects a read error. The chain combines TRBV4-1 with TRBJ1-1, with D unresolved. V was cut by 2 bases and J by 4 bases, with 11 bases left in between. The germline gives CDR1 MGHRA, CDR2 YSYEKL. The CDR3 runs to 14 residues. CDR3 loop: CASSQILGGTEAFL. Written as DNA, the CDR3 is TGCGCCAGCAGCCAAATCTTGGGCGGCACTGAAGCTTTCCTT.

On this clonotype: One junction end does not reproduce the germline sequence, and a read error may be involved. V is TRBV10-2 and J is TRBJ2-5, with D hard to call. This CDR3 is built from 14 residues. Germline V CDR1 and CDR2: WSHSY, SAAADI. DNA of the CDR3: TGCGCCAGCTGTGGTAGCAGGACCAAAGAGACCCAGTGCTTC. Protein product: CASCGSRTKETQCF.

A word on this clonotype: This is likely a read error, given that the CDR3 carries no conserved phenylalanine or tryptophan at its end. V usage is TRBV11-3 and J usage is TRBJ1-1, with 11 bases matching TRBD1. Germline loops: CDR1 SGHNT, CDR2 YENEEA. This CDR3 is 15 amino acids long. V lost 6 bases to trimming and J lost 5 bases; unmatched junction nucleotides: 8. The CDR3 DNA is TGTGCCAGCAGTCCAGGGACAGGGGGAAGGACTGAAGCTTTCTCC. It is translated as CASSPGTGGRTEAFS.

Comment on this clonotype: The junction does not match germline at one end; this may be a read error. This CDR3 is CVSSEFGTRILGNQPQHF. The CDR3 DNA sequence: TGTGTCAGCAGTGAATTTGGGACAAGGATACTTGGCAATCAGCCCCAGCATTTT. The chain recombines TRBV6-1 with TRBJ1-5; a weak D match, TRBD1 (6 bases). There are 18 residues in the CDR3. Looked up from germline, CDR1 is MNHNS and CDR2 is SASEGT.

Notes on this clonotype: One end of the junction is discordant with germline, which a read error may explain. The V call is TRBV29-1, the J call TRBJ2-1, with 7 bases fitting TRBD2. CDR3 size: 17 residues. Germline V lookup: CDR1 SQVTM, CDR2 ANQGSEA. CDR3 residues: CNVDSLVGGKVVNEQFF. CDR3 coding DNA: TGCAACGTTGACAGCCTAGTGGGGGGGAAAGTTGTCAATGAGCAGTTCTTC.

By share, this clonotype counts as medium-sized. The CDR3 region has the DNA TGTGCCAGCAGCTTAGAGGAAGACAGGGCAGATACGCAGTATTTT. Amino acids: CASSLEEDRADTQYF. The chain uses TRBV11-3 and TRBJ2-3, with 7 bases matching TRBD1. This CDR3 has 15 amino acids. Trimming cost V 0 bases and J 4 bases; bases outside gene matches: 4. CDR1 is SGHNT, CDR2 YENEEA, per germline.

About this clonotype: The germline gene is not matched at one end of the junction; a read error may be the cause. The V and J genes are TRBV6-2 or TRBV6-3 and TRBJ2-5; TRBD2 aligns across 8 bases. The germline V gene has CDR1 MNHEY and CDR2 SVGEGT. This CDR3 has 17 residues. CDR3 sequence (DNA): TGTGCCAGCAGTTCCCCGGGACTAGAGGTGTACCAGGAGACCCAGTACTTC. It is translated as CASSSPGLEVYQETQYF.

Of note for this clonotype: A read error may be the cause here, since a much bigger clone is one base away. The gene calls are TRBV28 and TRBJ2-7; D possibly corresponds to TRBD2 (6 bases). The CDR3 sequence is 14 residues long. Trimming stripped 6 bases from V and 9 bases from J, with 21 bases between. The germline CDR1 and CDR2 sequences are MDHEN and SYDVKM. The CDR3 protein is CASSSLASMSGQYF. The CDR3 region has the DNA TGTGCCAGCAGCTCGCTAGCGAGTATGAGCGGGCAGTACTTC.

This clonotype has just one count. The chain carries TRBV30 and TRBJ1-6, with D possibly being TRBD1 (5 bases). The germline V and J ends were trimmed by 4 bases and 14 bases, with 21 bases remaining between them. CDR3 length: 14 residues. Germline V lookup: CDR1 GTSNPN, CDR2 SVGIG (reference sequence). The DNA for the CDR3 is TGTGCCTGGAAGAGGACAACAGGAGAGACAACCCTCCACTTT. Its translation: CAWKRTTGETTLHF.

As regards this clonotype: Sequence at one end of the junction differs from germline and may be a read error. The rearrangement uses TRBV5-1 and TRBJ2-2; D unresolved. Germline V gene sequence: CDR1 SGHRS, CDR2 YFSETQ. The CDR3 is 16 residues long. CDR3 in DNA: TGCGCTAGCATCTTGAATGAGATCTCGAACACCGGGGAGCTGTTTTTT. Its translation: CASILNEISNTGELFF.

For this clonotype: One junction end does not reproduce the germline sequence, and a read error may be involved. DNA for the CDR3: TGTGCCATCTGTGAACCGGGACTAGCGGGAGAGCGCTACAATGAGCAGTTCTTC. It translates to CAICEPGLAGERYNEQFF. This chain uses TRBV10-3 with TRBJ2-1; 14 bases are a match to TRBD2. CDR1 and CDR2 from the germline V gene are ENHRY and SYGVKD. This CDR3 spans 18 amino acids.

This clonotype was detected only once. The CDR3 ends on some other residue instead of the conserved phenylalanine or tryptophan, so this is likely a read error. In DNA form, the CDR3 reads TGTGCCAGCAGCCCCGGACTAGCGGGGAGGAATGAACAGTTCCTC. It is translated as CASSPGLAGRNEQFL. This rearrangement joins TRBV12-3 or TRBV12-4 to TRBJ2-1; 12 nucleotides agree with TRBD2. CDR3 size: 15 residues.

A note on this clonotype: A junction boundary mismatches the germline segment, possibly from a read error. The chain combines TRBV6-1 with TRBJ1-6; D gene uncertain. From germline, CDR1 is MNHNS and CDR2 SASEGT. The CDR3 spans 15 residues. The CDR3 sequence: CTSSEARGPNSPLNF. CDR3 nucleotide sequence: TGTACCAGCAGTGAAGCGCGAGGCCCCAATTCACCCCTCAACTTT.

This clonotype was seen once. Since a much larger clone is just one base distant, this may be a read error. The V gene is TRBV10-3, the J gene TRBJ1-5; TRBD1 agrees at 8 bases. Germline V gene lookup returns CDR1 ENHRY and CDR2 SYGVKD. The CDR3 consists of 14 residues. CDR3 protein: CAISGTGNNHPQHF. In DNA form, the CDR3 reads TGTGCCATCAGTGGGACAGGGAACAATCATCCCCAGCATTTT.

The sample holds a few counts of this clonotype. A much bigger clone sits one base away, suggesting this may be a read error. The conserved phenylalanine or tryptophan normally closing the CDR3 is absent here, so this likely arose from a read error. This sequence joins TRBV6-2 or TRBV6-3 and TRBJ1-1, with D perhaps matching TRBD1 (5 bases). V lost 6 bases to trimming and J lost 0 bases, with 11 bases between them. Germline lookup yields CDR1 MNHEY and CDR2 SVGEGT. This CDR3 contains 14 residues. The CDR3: CASRPQGMNTEAFL. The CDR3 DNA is TGTGCCAGCAGGCCCCAGGGAATGAACACTGAAGCTTTCCTT.

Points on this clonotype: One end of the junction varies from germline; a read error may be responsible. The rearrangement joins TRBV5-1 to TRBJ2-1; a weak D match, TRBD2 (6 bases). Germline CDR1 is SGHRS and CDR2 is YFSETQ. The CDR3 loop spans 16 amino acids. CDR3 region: CSSSSGGRSSYNEQFF. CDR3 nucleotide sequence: TGTTCCAGCAGCTCCGGAGGGCGGAGCTCCTACAATGAGCAGTTCTTC.

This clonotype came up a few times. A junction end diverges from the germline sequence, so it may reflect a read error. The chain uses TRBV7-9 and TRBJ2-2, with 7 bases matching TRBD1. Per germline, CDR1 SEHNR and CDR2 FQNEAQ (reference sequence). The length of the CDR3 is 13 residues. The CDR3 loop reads CTSDRDGTGELFF. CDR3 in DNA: TGTACCAGTGACAGGGATGGCACCGGGGAGCTGTTTTTT.

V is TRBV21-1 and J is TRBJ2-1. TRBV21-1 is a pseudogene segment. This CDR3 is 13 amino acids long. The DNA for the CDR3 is TGTGCCGGTCATATAAGAAGCTACAATGAGCAGTTCTTC. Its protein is CAGHIRSYNEQFF.

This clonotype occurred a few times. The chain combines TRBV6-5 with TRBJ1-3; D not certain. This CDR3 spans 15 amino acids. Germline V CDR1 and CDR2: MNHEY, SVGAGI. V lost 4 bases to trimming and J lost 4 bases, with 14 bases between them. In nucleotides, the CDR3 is TGTGCCAGCAGTTGCGGGCCGGCCAGGGGAAACACCATATATTTT. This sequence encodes CASSCGPARGNTIYF.

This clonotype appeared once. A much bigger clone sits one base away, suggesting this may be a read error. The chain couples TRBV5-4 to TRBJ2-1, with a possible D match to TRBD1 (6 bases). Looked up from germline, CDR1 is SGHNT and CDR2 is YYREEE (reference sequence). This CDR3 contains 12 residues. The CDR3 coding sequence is TGTGTCAGCAGCCAAGGGGACAATGAGCTGTTCTTC. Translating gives CVSSQGDNELFF.

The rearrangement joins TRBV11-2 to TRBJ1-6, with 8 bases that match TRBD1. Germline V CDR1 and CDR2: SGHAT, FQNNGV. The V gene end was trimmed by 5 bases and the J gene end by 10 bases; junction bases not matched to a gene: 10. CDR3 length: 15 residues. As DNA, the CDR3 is TGTGCCAGCAGCATCCAGGACAGGGTGTTCTCACCCCTCCACTTT. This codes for CASSIQDRVFSPLHF.

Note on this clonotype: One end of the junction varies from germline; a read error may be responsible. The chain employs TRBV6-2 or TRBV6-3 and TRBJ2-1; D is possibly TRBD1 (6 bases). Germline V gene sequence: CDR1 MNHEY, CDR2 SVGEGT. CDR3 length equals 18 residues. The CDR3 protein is CASSYSRGKPPGNNERFF. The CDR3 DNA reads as TGTGCCAGCAGTTACTCGAGGGGGAAGCCACCCGGGAACAATGAGCGGTTCTTC.

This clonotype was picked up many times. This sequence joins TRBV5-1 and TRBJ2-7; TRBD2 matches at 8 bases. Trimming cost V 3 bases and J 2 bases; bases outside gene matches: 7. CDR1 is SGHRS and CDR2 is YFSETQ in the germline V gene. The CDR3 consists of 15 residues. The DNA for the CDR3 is TGCGCCAGCAGCTGGGGCGGGAGGACCCCCTACGAGCAGTACTTC. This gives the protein CASSWGGRTPYEQYF.